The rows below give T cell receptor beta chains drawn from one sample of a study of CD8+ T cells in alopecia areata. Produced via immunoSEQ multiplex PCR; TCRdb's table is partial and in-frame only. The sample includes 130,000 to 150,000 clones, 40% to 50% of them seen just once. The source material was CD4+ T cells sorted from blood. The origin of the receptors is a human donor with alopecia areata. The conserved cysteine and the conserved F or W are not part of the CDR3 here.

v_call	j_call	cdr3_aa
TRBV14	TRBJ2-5	ASSQSWEGLLQETQY
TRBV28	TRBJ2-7	ASSDPWAQTYEQY
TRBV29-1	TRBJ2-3	SVGIGGTSTDTQY
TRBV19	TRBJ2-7	ASSIGGGYEQY
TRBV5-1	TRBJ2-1	ASSQQGFLNEQF
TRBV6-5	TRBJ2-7	ASTPQGTGVGEQY
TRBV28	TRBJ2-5	ASLLQNQETQY
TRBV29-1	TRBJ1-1	SVARDSMNTEAF
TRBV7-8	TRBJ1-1	ASSTRQGNTEAF
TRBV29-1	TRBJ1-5	SVGMGEPQH
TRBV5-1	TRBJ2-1	ASSLDGQGNEQF
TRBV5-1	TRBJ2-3	ASSLRLAGGSDTQY
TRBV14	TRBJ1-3	ASSQDRASSGNTIY
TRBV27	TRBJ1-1	ASSLWSYTEAF
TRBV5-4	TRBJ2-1	ASSLGREQF
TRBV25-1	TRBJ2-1	ASSAGLAYEQF
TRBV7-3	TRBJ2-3	ASSLIGNTDTQY
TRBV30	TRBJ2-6	ASGANVLT
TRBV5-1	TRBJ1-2	ASSSARAETGRGYT
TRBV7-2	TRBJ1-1	ASTDWNTEAF
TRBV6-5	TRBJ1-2	ASSYLGGSGYT
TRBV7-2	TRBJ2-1	ASSSNTDWSKGNEQF
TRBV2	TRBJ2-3	ASSDYRDNTQY
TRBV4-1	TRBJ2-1	ASSQDPRSSYNEQF
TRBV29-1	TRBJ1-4	SVDGQV
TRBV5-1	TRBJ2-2	ASSLTGRGGELF
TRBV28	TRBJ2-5	ASSSVAPRAQY